The source of this TCR beta chain is a study of blood T cell repertoires in COVID-19. Per the original methods: Estimated nucleated cell counts came from reference gene primer amplification. TCRdb's copy holds only in-frame clones and misses some; the assay was immunoSEQ multiplex PCR. That table furnishes V, J and clone size, whereas the DNA furnished D and trimming. Of roughly 140,000 clones in the sample, roughly 84% were seen once. The germline gives CDR1 SGHNT, CDR2 YYREEE (reference sequence). V lost 5 bases and J lost 5; bases outside the gene matches: 9. CDR3 length: 14 residues. Adults between roughly 18 and 90 years of age took part from 24 US areas. Exposed enrollees had met someone with a PCR-confirmed or clinician-diagnosed COVID-19 case at some point within the 2 weeks before study entry.

The clonotype was recovered from a woman aged 45-65 years who had been exposed to COVID-19. This chain connects TRBV5-4 to TRBJ2-5; the match to TRBD2 covers 7 bases. The sequenced sample was PBMCs or T cells enriched from blood (not recorded which). The DNA for the CDR3 is TGTGCCAGCAGAGCCGGGACTAACGGGGAGACCCAGTACTTC. This codes for CASRAGTNGETQYF.